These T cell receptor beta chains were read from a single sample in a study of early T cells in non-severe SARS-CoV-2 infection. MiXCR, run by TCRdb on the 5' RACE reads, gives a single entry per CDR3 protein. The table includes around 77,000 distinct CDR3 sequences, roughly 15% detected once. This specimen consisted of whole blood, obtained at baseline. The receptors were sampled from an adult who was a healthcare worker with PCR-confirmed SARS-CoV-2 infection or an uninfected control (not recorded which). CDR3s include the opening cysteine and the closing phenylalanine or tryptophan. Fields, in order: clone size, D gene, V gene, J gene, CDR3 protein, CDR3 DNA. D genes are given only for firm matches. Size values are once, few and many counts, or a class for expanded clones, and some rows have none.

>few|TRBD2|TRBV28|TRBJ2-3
CASTGAAGGDTQYF
TGTGCCAGCACCGGGGCGGCGGGAGGAGATACGCAGTATTTT
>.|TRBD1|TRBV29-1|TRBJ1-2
CSVVDRNYGYTF
TGCAGCGTTGTGGACAGGAACTATGGCTACACCTTC
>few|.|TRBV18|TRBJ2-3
CASSPGDTQYF
TGTGCCAGCTCACCAGGGGACACGCAGTATTTT
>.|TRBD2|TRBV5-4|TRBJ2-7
CASSIRAGGPYEQYF
TGTGCCAGCAGCATAAGAGCGGGAGGGCCATACGAGCAGTACTTC
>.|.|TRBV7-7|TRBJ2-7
CASSRGAAYEQYF
TGTGCCAGCAGCCGGGGGGCTGCCTACGAGCAGTACTTC
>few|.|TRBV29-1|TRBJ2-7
CSVGDWAYEQYF
TGCAGCGTGGGAGACTGGGCCTACGAGCAGTACTTC
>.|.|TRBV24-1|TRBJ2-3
CATSDSLGRGSGPVADTQYF
TGTGCCACCAGTGATTCCCTAGGGCGAGGTAGCGGCCCCGTGGCCGATACGCAGTATTTT
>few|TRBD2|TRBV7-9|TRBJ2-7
CASSEAGAWEQYF
TGTGCCAGCAGCGAGGCGGGAGCATGGGAGCAGTACTTC
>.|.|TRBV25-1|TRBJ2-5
CASSEGQGGKTQYF
TGTGCCAGCAGTGAGGGGCAGGGCGGAAAGACCCAGTACTTC
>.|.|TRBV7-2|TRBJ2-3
CASSLVLADTQYF
TGTGCCAGCAGCTTAGTACTAGCAGATACGCAGTATTTT
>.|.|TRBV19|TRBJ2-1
CASSMTGSRNEQFF
TGTGCCAGTAGTATGACGGGATCAAGGAATGAGCAGTTCTTC
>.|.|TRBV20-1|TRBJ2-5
CSAIPETQYF
TGCAGTGCTATTCCAGAGACCCAGTACTTC
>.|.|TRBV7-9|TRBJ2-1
CASSSPGHIYNEQFF
TGTGCCAGCAGCTCTCCGGGACACATCTACAATGAGCAGTTCTTC
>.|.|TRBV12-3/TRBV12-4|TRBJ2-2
CASTLSRDTTYTGELFF
TGTGCCAGCACCCTGAGCCGGGACACGACCTACACCGGGGAGCTGTTTTTT
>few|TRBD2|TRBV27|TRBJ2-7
CASSSRTSKDEQYF
TGTGCCAGCAGTTCAAGGACTAGTAAAGACGAGCAGTACTTC
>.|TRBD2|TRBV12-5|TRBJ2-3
CASGLVPGLGLAGLSSTDTQYF
TGTGCTAGTGGTTTGGTACCCGGCCTGGGACTAGCGGGTCTCTCTAGCACAGATACGCAGTATTTT
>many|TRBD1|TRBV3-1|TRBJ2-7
CASSLGQGGGEQYF
TGTGCCAGCAGTCTCGGACAGGGGGGAGGAGAGCAGTACTTC
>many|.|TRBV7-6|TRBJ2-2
CASSSIAAGELFF
TGTGCCAGCAGCTCGATAGCGGCCGGGGAGCTGTTTTTT
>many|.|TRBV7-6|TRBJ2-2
CASRRDTGELFF
TGTGCCAGCAGACGGGACACCGGGGAGCTGTTTTTT
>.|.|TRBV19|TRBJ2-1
CASSPSAPGFNEQFF
TGTGCCAGTAGTCCCTCTGCCCCAGGATTCAATGAGCAGTTCTTC